This entry lists 4 T cell receptor beta chains sequenced from one sample in a study of graft-versus-host responses after intestinal transplantation. What these receptors recognize is not known. Only in-frame clones appear in the TCRdb table, and some are missing; sequencing was by immunoSEQ multiplex PCR. The table shows about 120,000 clones, with 85% to 95% occurring only once. The source was unstimulated CD4+ T cells sorted from spleen or lymph node cells, collected before intestinal transplant. These receptors were obtained from a human donor who received an intestinal transplant.

The rearrangement uses TRBV18 and TRBJ2-3; the D is unclear. This CDR3 has 16 residues. Germline V gene data show CDR1 as KGHSH and CDR2 as LQKENI. V was clipped by 0 bases and J by 2 bases, with 12 bases between them. Here the CDR3 reads CASSPPVGPYTDTQYF. The CDR3, as DNA: TGTGCCAGCTCACCACCGGTCGGACCCTACACAGATACGCAGTATTTT.

This chain connects TRBV28 to TRBJ1-2; no firm D call. The CDR3 length is 15 residues. Germline CDR1 reads MDHEN; CDR2 reads SYDVKM. With 4 bases removed from V and 3 bases from J, the gap between germline ends came to 15 bases. DNA of the CDR3: TGTGCCAGCAGTTCAGGCACAGTGACCCACTATGGCTACACCTTC. It is translated as CASSSGTVTHYGYTF.

The chain links TRBV2 to TRBJ2-6; D gene ambiguous. This CDR3 is 17 amino acids long. Trimming pared 6 bases from V and 0 bases from J, leaving 15 bases between. The germline CDR1 and CDR2 sequences are SNHLY and FYNNEI. As DNA, the CDR3 is TGTGCCAGCAGGGAATCGGAGACACGCTCTGGGGCCAACGTCCTGACTTTC. This translates into CASRESETRSGANVLTF.

The rearrangement links TRBV14 to TRBJ2-7; 8 nucleotides align to TRBD2. Germline assignment: CDR1 SGHDN and CDR2 FVKESK. J lost 4 bases, V lost 2 bases, and 4 bases had no gene match. This CDR3 has 14 amino acids. The CDR3 nucleotides are TGTGCCAGCAGCCAATTGGGACTAGATTACGAGCAGTACTTC. This codes for CASSQLGLDYEQYF.